The entry below gives a single TCR beta chain sequence along with its context. The data derive from a study of cytomegalovirus exposure and HLA in healthy donors. PCR amplification relied on 60 Vbeta primers (plus 13 Jbeta primers). Libraries were prepared by immunoSEQ multiplex PCR; TCRdb keeps only in-frame clonotypes and omits some of them. The sample holds 100,000 to 150,000 clones, 75% to 85% seen once. CDR1 and CDR2 (germline): LNHNV, YYDKDF (reference sequence). The V gene end was trimmed by 4 bases and the J gene end by 2 bases; junction bases not matched to a gene: 18. CDR3 size: 21 residues.

The sample taken for sequencing was PBMCs. The sequence was collected from a girl aged 2 to 9 in good health and CMV-seronegative. This sequence joins TRBV15 and TRBJ2-3, with 13 bases aligning to TRBD2. Here the CDR3 DNA reads TGTGCCACCAGCATCCCTAAACAGGGTACTAGCGGGAGGGCCCCCACAGATACGCAGTATTTT. Residues: CATSIPKQGTSGRAPTDTQYF.